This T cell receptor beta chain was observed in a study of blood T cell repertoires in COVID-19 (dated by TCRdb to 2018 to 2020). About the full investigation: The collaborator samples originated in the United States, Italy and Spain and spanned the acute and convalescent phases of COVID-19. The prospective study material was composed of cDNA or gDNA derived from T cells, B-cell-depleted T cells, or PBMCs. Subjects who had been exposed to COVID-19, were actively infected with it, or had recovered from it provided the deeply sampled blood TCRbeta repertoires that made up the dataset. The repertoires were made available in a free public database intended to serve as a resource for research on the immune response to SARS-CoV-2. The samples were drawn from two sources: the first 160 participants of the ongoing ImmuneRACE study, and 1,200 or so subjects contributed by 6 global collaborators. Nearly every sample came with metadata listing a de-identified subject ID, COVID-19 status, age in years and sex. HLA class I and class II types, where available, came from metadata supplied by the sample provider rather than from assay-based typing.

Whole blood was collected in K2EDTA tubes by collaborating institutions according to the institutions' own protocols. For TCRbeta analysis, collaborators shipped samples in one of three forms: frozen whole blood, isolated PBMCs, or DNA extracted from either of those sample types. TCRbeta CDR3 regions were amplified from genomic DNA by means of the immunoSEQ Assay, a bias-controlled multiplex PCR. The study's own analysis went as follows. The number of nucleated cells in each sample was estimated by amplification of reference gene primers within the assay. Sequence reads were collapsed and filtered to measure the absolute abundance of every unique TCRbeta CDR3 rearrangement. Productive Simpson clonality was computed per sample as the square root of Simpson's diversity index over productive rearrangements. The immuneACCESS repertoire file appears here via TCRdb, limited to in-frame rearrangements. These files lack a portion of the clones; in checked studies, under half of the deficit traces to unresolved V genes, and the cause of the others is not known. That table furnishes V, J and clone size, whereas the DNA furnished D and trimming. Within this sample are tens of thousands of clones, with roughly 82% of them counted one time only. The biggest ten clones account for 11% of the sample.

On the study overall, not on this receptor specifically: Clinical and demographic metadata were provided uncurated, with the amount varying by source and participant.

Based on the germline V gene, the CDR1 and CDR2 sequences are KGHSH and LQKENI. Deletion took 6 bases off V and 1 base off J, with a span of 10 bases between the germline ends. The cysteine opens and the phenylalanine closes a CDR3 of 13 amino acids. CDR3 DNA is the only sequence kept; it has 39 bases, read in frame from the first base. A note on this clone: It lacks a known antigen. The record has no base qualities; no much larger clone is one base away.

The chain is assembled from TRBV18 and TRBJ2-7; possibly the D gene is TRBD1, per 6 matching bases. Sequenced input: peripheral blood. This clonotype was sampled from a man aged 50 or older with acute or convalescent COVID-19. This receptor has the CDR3 CASSGQNSYEQYF. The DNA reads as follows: TGTGCCAGCTCCGGACAGAATTCCTACGAGCAGTACTTC.